A single sample is the source of the 7 T cell receptor beta chains below, sequenced in a study of T cells in Graves' hyperthyroidism and ophthalmopathy. Template material for amplifying TCR beta CDR3 regions consisted of RNA transcripts. Using the HTBI primer set, a first-round RT-PCR was run on the TCR CDR3. TCRdb passed the multiplex PCR reads through MiXCR, listing each CDR3 protein once. The table includes around 560,000 distinct CDR3 sequences, 16% detected once. Sequenced input: blood. The receptors were sampled from a woman aged 18 to 35 with Graves' hyperthyroidism.

This rearrangement joins TRBV7-2 to TRBJ2-5; D may correspond to TRBD1 or TRBD2 (6 bases each). CDR1 and CDR2 (germline): SGHTA, FQGNSA. V dropped 2 bases and J dropped 5 bases, with 12 bases sitting between them. There are 14 residues in the CDR3. The DNA for the CDR3 is TGTGCCAGCAGCTTATTCTTAGGGGGGGAGACCCAGTACTTC. Amino acid sequence: CASSLFLGGETQYF.

The genes are TRBV5-4 and TRBJ2-7; D may be TRBD2 (5 bases). CDR1 SGHNT and CDR2 YYREEE come from the germline V gene (reference sequence). This CDR3 has 16 amino acids. The V end was cut by 1 base, the J end by 3 bases, with 17 bases between. CDR3 in amino acids: CASSLIGTRTLYEQYF. DNA for the CDR3: TGTGCCAGCAGCTTGATAGGAACACGGACTCTCTACGAGCAGTACTTC.

The J gene is TRBJ1-1, the V gene TRBV15; possible D gene TRBD1, 6 bases. The V gene lost 2 bases and the J gene lost 8 bases, with 15 bases spanning the gap. CDR1 LNHNV and CDR2 YYDKDF come from the germline V gene (reference sequence). This CDR3 is built from 14 residues. This CDR3 reads CATSRNAWTDEAFF. The CDR3 nucleotides read TGTGCCACCAGCAGAAACGCTTGGACAGACGAAGCTTTCTTT. The whole variable domain, remainder taken from reference TRBV15 and TRBJ1-1, is DAMVIQNPRYQVTQFGKPVTLSCSQTLNHNVMYWYQQKSSQAPKLLFHYYDKDFNNEADTPDNFQSRRPNTSFCFLDIRSPGLGDTAMYLCATSRNAWTDEAFFGQGTRLTVV.

The chain links TRBV24-1 to TRBJ2-1; D is possibly TRBD1 or TRBD2 (6 bases each). The CDR3 contains 15 residues. Germline values: CDR1 KGHDR, CDR2 SFDVKD. Trimming removed 3 bases at V and 10 bases at J, with 18 bases between. The CDR3 nucleotides are TGTGCCACCAGTGATGTCGGGGGCCGGAATGGAGAGCAGTTCTTC. It encodes CATSDVGGRNGEQFF.

This clonotype showed up many times. This chain uses TRBV12-5 with TRBJ1-2; D may be TRBD1 (5 bases). CDR1 and CDR2 from the germline V gene are LGHNT and FRNRAP. Trimming cost V 2 bases and J 4 bases, with 14 bases left between them. This CDR3 is built from 15 residues. DNA for the CDR3: TGTGCTAGTGGTTTGCGGGTTAGAGGGGCCTATGGCTACACCTTC. It translates to CASGLRVRGAYGYTF. Supplemented by reference TRBV12-5 and TRBJ1-2, the full variable domain reads DARVTQTPRHKVTEMGQEVTMRCQPILGHNTVFWYRQTMMQGLELLAYFRNRAPLDDSGMPKDRFSAEMPDATLATLKIQPSEPRDSAVYFCASGLRVRGAYGYTFGSGTRLTVV.

This chain connects TRBV9 to TRBJ2-1; D call uncertain. This CDR3 is 15 amino acids long. Germline values: CDR1 SGDLS, CDR2 YYNGEE. V was clipped by 0 bases and J by 5 bases, with 12 bases between them. The CDR3 spells CASSVDPLLNNEQFF. CDR3 bases: TGTGCCAGCAGCGTAGATCCTTTATTAAACAATGAGCAGTTCTTC.

The rearrangement links TRBV19 to TRBJ1-1, with 7 bases that match TRBD1. Germline trimming cut 3 bases from V and 2 bases from J; bases unmatched to any gene: 15. This CDR3 spans 18 amino acids. Germline V gene lookup returns CDR1 LNHDA and CDR2 SQIVND (reference sequence). The CDR3 DNA is TGTGCCAGTAGTATGCTTCGAGGTCGGGACAGCGAAAACACTGAAGCTTTCTTT. Amino acid sequence: CASSMLRGRDSENTEAFF.